Described below is a single T cell receptor beta chain sequence and its context. This sample is drawn from a study of control samples from healthy donors and cancer patients. Libraries were prepared by immunoSEQ multiplex PCR; TCRdb keeps only in-frame clonotypes and omits some of them. The sample yields about 61,000 clones, roughly 89% seen once. The sequencing sample was made of PBMCs. This TCR was recovered from a man in his 60s with colorectal cancer.

This CDR3 is CASGTGVSYEQYF. CDR3 DNA sequence: TGTGCCAGTGGGACAGGGGTGTCCTACGAGCAGTACTTC. V is TRBV19 and J is TRBJ2-7, with 10 nucleotides matching TRBD1. The CDR3 contains 13 residues. The V gene's germline CDR1 is LNHDA and CDR2 SQIVND (reference sequence). V lost 8 bases and J lost 1; bases outside the gene matches: 2.